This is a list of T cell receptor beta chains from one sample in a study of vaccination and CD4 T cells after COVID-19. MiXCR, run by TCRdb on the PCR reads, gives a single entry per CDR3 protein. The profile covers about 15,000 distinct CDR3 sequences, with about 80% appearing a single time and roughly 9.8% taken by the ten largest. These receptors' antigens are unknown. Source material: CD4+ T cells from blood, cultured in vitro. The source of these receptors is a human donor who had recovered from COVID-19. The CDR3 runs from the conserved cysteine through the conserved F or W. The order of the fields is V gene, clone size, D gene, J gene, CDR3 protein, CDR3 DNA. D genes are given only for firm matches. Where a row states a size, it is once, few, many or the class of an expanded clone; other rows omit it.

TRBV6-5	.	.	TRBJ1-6	CASSYFNYSPLHF	TGTGCCAGCAGTTACTTTAATTATTCACCCCTCCACTTT
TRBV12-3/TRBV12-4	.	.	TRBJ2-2	CASSIRGPGELFF	TGTGCCAGCAGCATTAGGGGTCCCGGGGAGCTGTTTTTT
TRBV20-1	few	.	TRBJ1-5	CSAPVTQGQPQHF	TGCAGTGCTCCGGTTACTCAGGGTCAGCCCCAGCATTTT
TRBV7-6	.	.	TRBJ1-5	CASSQGKPQHF	TGTGCCAGCAGCCAAGGTAAGCCCCAGCATTTT
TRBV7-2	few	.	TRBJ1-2	CASSLGSQLYGYTF	TGTGCCAGCAGCTTAGGTAGCCAGTTATATGGCTACACCTTC
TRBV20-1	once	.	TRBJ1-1	CSASRQPGSNTEAFF	TGCAGTGCTAGCCGCCAGCCCGGGTCTAACACTGAAGCTTTCTTT
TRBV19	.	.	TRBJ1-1	CASTSRTEAFF	TGTGCCAGTACCTCTCGGACTGAAGCTTTCTTT
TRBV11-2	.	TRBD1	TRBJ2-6	CASSSSRDRVGANVLTF	TGTGCCAGCAGCTCCTCCCGGGACAGGGTCGGGGCCAACGTCCTGACTTTC
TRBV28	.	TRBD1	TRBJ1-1	CASRARGTAIVGAFF	TGTGCCAGTCGAGCTCGTGGGACAGCGATTGTTGGGGCTTTCTTT
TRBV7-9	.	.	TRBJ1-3	CASSRQGGGNTIYF	TGTGCCAGCAGCAGGCAGGGTGGTGGAAACACCATATATTTT
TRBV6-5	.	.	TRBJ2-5	CASSYSIAGRRETQYF	TGTGCCAGCAGTTACTCGATCGCGGGCCGGCGGGAGACCCAGTACTTC
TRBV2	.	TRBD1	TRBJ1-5	CASSMDRINVIPQPQHF	TGTGCCAGCAGTATGGACAGGATTAATGTTATTCCTCAGCCCCAGCATTTT
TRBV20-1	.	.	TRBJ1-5	CSARRGYNQPQHF	TGCAGTGCTAGGCGGGGATACAATCAGCCCCAGCATTTT
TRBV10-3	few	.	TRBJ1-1	CAIGRGARPNTEAFF	TGTGCCATCGGCCGGGGAGCCAGGCCGAACACTGAAGCTTTCTTT
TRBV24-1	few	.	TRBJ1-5	CATGGEGLNQPQHF	TGTGCCACCGGGGGGGAAGGTTTAAATCAGCCCCAGCATTTT
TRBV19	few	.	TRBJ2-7	CASSPRGAYEQYF	TGTGCCAGTAGCCCCCGGGGAGCCTACGAGCAGTACTTC
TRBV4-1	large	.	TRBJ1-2	CASSQDRNNLPYGYTF	TGCGCCAGCAGCCAAGATCGGAACAACCTGCCCTATGGCTACACCTTC
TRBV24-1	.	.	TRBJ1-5	CATSDLQGNQPQHF	TGTGCCACCAGTGATTTACAGGGAAATCAGCCCCAGCATTTT
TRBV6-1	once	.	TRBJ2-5	CASSRRGPKMETQYF	TGTGCCAGCAGTAGGCGGGGGCCAAAAATGGAGACCCAGTACTTC
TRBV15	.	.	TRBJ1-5	CATSVSRQGRRPQHF	TGTGCCACCAGCGTATCCCGGCAGGGACGACGGCCCCAGCATTTT
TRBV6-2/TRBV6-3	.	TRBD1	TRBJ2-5	CASGNDRGLQETQYF	TGTGCCAGCGGAAACGACAGGGGGCTTCAAGAGACCCAGTACTTC
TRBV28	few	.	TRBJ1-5	CASSSPASGNQPQHF	TGTGCCAGCAGTTCCCCGGCCTCGGGCAATCAGCCCCAGCATTTT
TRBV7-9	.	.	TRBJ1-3	CASSSIRAGNTIYF	TGTGCCAGCAGCAGTATTCGTGCTGGAAACACCATATATTTT
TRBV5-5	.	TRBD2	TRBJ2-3	CASSLPRTSGRDTQYF	TGTGCCAGCAGCTTGCCCAGGACTAGCGGGAGAGATACGCAGTATTTT
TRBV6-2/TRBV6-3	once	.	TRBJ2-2	CASVDGKNTGELFF	TGTGCCAGCGTAGACGGAAAGAACACCGGGGAGCTGTTTTTT
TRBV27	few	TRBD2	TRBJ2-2	CASSAAGGAGELFF	TGTGCCAGCAGTGCGGCGGGAGGGGCCGGGGAGCTGTTTTTT
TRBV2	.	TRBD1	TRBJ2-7	CASRGTGGINEQYF	TGTGCCAGCAGAGGGACAGGGGGAATCAACGAGCAGTACTTC
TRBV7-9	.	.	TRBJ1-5	CASSLGSRGKDQPQHF	TGTGCCAGCAGCTTAGGTTCCAGGGGAAAAGATCAGCCCCAGCATTTT
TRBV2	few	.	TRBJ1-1	CASSRGTEAFF	TGTGCCAGCAGTCGGGGGACTGAAGCTTTCTTT
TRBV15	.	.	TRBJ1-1	CATSRDNPLREGDTEAFF	TGTGCCACCAGCAGAGATAACCCTCTTCGGGAGGGGGACACTGAAGCTTTCTTT
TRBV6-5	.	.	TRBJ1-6	CASSYSGTPNSPLHF	TGTGCCAGCAGTTATTCCGGGACGCCCAATTCACCCCTCCACTTT
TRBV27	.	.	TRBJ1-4	CASSFRSGREEKLFF	TGTGCCAGCAGTTTTCGGTCAGGGCGAGAGGAAAAACTGTTTTTT
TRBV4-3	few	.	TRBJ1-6	CASSREAAINNSPLHF	TGCGCCAGCAGCCGAGAGGCCGCCATCAATAATTCACCCCTCCACTTT
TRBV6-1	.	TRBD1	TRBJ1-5	CASSSDRGNQPQHF	TGTGCCAGCAGCTCTGACAGGGGAAATCAGCCCCAGCATTTT
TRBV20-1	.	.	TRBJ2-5	CSAPTGGETQYF	TGCAGTGCTCCGACCGGGGGAGAGACCCAGTACTTC
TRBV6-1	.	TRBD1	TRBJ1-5	CASSEQGAQPQHF	TGTGCCAGCAGTGAACAGGGGGCACAGCCCCAGCATTTT
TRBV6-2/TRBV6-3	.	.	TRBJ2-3	CASNRRGARDTQYF	TGTGCCAGTAATCGGAGGGGGGCCAGGGATACGCAGTATTTT
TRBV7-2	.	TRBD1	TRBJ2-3	CASTTGGFRDTQYF	TGTGCCAGCACGACAGGGGGCTTTAGAGATACGCAGTATTTT
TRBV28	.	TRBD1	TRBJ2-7	CASSPPGQASYEQYF	TGTGCCAGCAGCCCACCGGGACAGGCTTCCTACGAGCAGTACTTC
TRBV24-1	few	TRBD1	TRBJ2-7	CATSDPRDRGVEQYF	TGTGCCACCAGTGATCCCCGGGACAGGGGGGTCGAGCAGTACTTC
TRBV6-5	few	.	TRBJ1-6	CASSYSGVGTSALHF	TGTGCCAGCAGTTACTCGGGTGTTGGGACTTCGGCCCTCCACTTT
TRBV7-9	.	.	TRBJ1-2	CASSLDTPNGYTF	TGTGCCAGCAGCTTAGACACGCCAAATGGCTACACCTTC
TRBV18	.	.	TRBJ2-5	CASSPQGVETQYF	TGTGCCAGCTCACCACAGGGAGTCGAAACCCAGTACTTC
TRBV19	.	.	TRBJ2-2	CVSSSGAANTGELFF	TGTGTCAGTAGTAGCGGAGCCGCGAACACCGGGGAGCTGTTTTTT
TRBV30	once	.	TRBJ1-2	CAWSTHPGGYTF	TGTGCCTGGAGTACCCACCCGGGGGGCTACACCTTC
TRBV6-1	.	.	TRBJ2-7	CASLDRLYEQYF	TGTGCCAGCTTGGACAGACTCTACGAGCAGTACTTC
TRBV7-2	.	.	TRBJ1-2	CASSPYRIGGINYGYTF	TGTGCCAGCAGCCCCTACAGGATAGGGGGGATTAACTATGGCTACACCTTC
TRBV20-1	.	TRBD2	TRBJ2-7	CSAREGAGAGYEQYF	TGCAGTGCTAGAGAGGGAGCGGGAGCGGGCTACGAGCAGTACTTC
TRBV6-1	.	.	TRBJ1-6	CAAERNNSPLHF	TGTGCCGCCGAACGAAATAATTCACCCCTCCACTTT
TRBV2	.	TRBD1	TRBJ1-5	CASRQGVGNQPQHF	TGTGCCAGCAGACAGGGGGTTGGCAATCAGCCCCAGCATTTT
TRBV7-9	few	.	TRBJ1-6	CASSLGGPLNSPLHF	TGTGCCAGCAGCTTAGGGGGTCCTCTAAATTCACCCCTCCACTTT
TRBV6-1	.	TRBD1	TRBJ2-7	CASTPPGDRGGEQYF	TGTGCCAGCACCCCCCCGGGGGACAGGGGTGGAGAGCAGTACTTC
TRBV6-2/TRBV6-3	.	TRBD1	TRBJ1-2	CASSRPGQGAYGYTF	TGTGCCAGCAGTCGTCCGGGACAGGGGGCCTATGGCTACACCTTC
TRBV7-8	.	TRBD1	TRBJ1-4	CASSGGPRGQGKLFF	TGTGCCAGCAGCGGGGGCCCCAGGGGGCAAGGAAAACTGTTTTTT
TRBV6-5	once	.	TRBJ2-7	CASSSSGDEQYF	TGTGCCAGCAGTTCCAGTGGGGACGAGCAGTACTTC